This is a list of T cell receptor beta chains from one sample in a study of cytomegalovirus exposure and HLA in healthy donors. Using immunoSEQ multiplex PCR, the repertoire was profiled, and TCRdb retains in-frame clones only, with some absent. The sample holds 150,000 to 200,000 clones, roughly three quarters seen once. Sequences were obtained from PBMCs. Receptors were obtained from a male donor in good health and CMV-seronegative. CDR3s include the opening cysteine and the closing phenylalanine or tryptophan. A D gene is named only where the DNA matches it firmly. A row's size may be missing; if present it is once, few, many or a size class.

clone_size,v_call,d_call,j_call,cdr3_aa,cdr3_nt
few,TRBV7-3,.,TRBJ1-2,CASSLDPRGGYGYTF,TGTGCCAGCAGCCTGGACCCTCGAGGGGGCTATGGCTACACCTTC
.,TRBV30,.,TRBJ2-3,CAWSVSSSTDTQYF,TGTGCCTGGAGTGTTAGTAGTAGCACAGATACGCAGTATTTT
once,TRBV9,TRBD2,TRBJ2-1,CASSVPSGSNEQFF,TGTGCCAGCAGCGTACCTAGCGGGAGTAATGAGCAGTTCTTC
once,TRBV30,.,TRBJ1-1,CAWSVAGTHTEAFF,TGTGCCTGGAGTGTAGCGGGGACCCACACTGAAGCTTTCTTT
.,TRBV6-1,TRBD2,TRBJ2-7,CASNPRAGASYEQYF,TGTGCCAGCAACCCCAGAGCGGGGGCCTCCTACGAGCAGTACTTC
few,TRBV6-6,TRBD1,TRBJ1-3,CASRKSGQGKNTIYF,TGTGCCAGCAGAAAGTCCGGACAGGGCAAAAACACCATATATTTT
.,TRBV9,.,TRBJ2-3,CASSVDGSTDTQYF,TGTGCCAGCAGCGTAGACGGGAGTACAGATACGCAGTATTTT
.,TRBV28,.,TRBJ1-3,CASSSHTVSGNTIYF,TGTGCCAGCAGTTCTCACACAGTGTCTGGAAACACCATATATTTT
few,TRBV5-4,.,TRBJ2-4,CASSITRGNIQYF,TGTGCCAGCAGCATTACACGGGGAAACATTCAGTACTTC
.,TRBV9,.,TRBJ2-1,CASSATSFAGSYNEQFF,TGTGCCAGCAGCGCCACATCCTTTGCGGGATCTTACAATGAGCAGTTCTTC
few,TRBV11-2,.,TRBJ2-4,CASSSRLAKNIQYF,TGTGCCAGCAGCTCCAGACTAGCCAAAAACATTCAGTACTTC
.,TRBV27,TRBD2,TRBJ2-1,CASRQLAGVLDEQFF,TGTGCCAGCAGGCAACTAGCGGGAGTGCTGGATGAGCAGTTCTTC
.,TRBV30,TRBD1,TRBJ1-1,CAGNRDRALNTEAFF,TGTGCCGGGAACCGGGACAGGGCTCTGAACACTGAAGCTTTCTTT
.,TRBV6-1,.,TRBJ2-7,CASKGHTAYEQYF,TGTGCCAGCAAGGGGCACACAGCCTACGAGCAGTACTTC
.,TRBV5-1,TRBD1,TRBJ1-2,CASSQGQVYGYTF,TGCGCCAGCAGCCAGGGACAGGTCTATGGCTACACCTTC
.,TRBV4-1,TRBD1,TRBJ1-6,CASSQKLPRGTGNSPLHF,TGCGCCAGCAGCCAAAAACTCCCCCGCGGGACAGGGAATTCACCCCTCCACTTT
.,TRBV4-1,TRBD2,TRBJ2-7,CASSQVGSGSSYEQYF,TGCGCCAGCAGCCAAGTCGGGAGCGGGAGTTCCTACGAGCAGTACTTC
.,TRBV10-3,.,TRBJ2-1,CAISESGASDYSYNEQFF,TGTGCCATCAGTGAGTCCGGGGCTAGCGATTACTCCTACAATGAGCAGTTCTTC
.,TRBV6-5,TRBD1,TRBJ2-7,CASSYSGQGYYEQYF,TGTGCCAGCAGTTACTCGGGACAGGGTTATTACGAGCAGTACTTC
.,TRBV27,TRBD2,TRBJ2-7,CASSFGTSYEQYF,TGTGCCAGCAGTTTCGGGACTAGCTACGAGCAGTACTTC
few,TRBV6-6,.,TRBJ1-5,CASVGEGLNQPQHF,TGTGCCAGCGTGGGGGAGGGACTTAATCAGCCCCAGCATTTT
.,TRBV4-1,TRBD1,TRBJ2-3,CASSQRQGLDTQYF,TGCGCCAGCAGCCAAAGACAGGGGTTGGATACGCAGTATTTT
.,TRBV18,.,TRBJ1-5,CASSPGHINQPQHF,TGTGCCAGCTCACCCGGACATATTAATCAGCCCCAGCATTTT
few,TRBV10-3,TRBD1,TRBJ1-5,CAISESDRGFSNQPQHF,TGTGCCATCAGTGAATCGGACAGGGGGTTTAGCAATCAGCCCCAGCATTTT
.,TRBV5-1,TRBD1,TRBJ1-4,CASSPGQGNEKLFF,TGCGCCAGCAGCCCGGGACAGGGTAATGAAAAACTGTTTTTT
few,TRBV28,TRBD2,TRBJ2-1,CASSLLTSGRARGQFF,TGTGCCAGCAGTCTCCTGACTAGCGGGAGGGCCCGGGGGCAGTTCTTC
.,TRBV7-2,.,TRBJ2-1,CASSLSPSYNEQFF,TGTGCCAGCAGCTTATCTCCGTCCTACAATGAGCAGTTCTTC
.,TRBV29-1,.,TRBJ1-5,CSVGVHDRPGEPQHF,TGCAGCGTTGGAGTGCACGACCGTCCCGGGGAGCCCCAGCATTTT
.,TRBV30,TRBD2,TRBJ2-7,CACGTRRYYEQYF,TGTGCCTGCGGGACTAGACGGTACTACGAGCAGTACTTC
.,TRBV7-9,TRBD1,TRBJ2-5,CSSSPGDRYQETQYF,TGTTCCAGCAGCCCAGGGGACAGGTATCAAGAGACCCAGTACTTC
.,TRBV6-5,TRBD2,TRBJ2-4,CASSYGLAGVGVIQYF,TGTGCCAGCAGTTATGGGCTAGCGGGAGTCGGGGTCATTCAGTACTTC
.,TRBV6-4,TRBD2,TRBJ2-3,CASSDSGSGGGTDTQYF,TGTGCCAGCAGTGACTCTGGTAGCGGGGGTGGCACAGATACGCAGTATTTT
once,TRBV29-1,TRBD2,TRBJ2-3,CSVTASGGVDTQYF,TGCAGCGTTACCGCTAGCGGGGGGGTAGATACGCAGTATTTT
few,TRBV7-2,.,TRBJ1-5,CASSFDYSNQPQHF,TGTGCCAGCAGCTTTGACTATAGCAATCAGCCCCAGCATTTT
.,TRBV15,.,TRBJ2-1,CATSSDRDSRGYEQFF,TGTGCCACCAGCAGTGACCGGGACTCAAGGGGCTATGAGCAGTTCTTC
.,TRBV28,TRBD2,TRBJ2-3,CASSQAGTRWADTQYF,TGTGCCAGCAGTCAGGCCGGGACTAGGTGGGCAGATACGCAGTATTTT
.,TRBV27,TRBD1,TRBJ2-1,CASHRDRGFNEQFF,TGTGCCAGCCATAGGGACAGGGGTTTCAATGAGCAGTTCTTC
.,TRBV7-3,.,TRBJ1-1,CASSLRRDAEAFF,TGTGCCAGCAGCTTAAGAAGAGATGCTGAAGCTTTCTTT
.,TRBV10-2,TRBD2,TRBJ2-7,CASRSGGSYEQYF,TGCGCCAGCAGAAGCGGGGGCTCCTACGAGCAGTACTTC
.,TRBV4-1,TRBD2,TRBJ2-1,CASGLQAGPGTSYNEQFF,TGCGCCAGCGGCCTCCAAGCGGGACCAGGGACCTCCTACAATGAGCAGTTCTTC
.,TRBV13,.,TRBJ1-2,CASSLAGYGYTF,TGTGCCAGCAGCTTAGCAGGGTATGGCTACACCTTC
.,TRBV27,.,TRBJ1-5,CASSPHNQPQHF,TGTGCCAGCAGTCCCCACAATCAGCCCCAGCATTTT
few,TRBV9,.,TRBJ2-1,CASSVEAAGGPNEQFF,TGTGCCAGCAGCGTAGAAGCGGCAGGAGGGCCAAATGAGCAGTTCTTC
.,TRBV15,.,TRBJ2-5,CATSRAGVQETQYF,TGTGCCACCAGCAGAGCCGGGGTCCAAGAGACCCAGTACTTC
.,TRBV30,.,TRBJ1-1,CAWSAFIGRGMNTEAFF,TGTGCCTGGAGCGCCTTCATCGGGCGGGGGATGAACACTGAAGCTTTCTTT
.,TRBV28,TRBD1,TRBJ2-6,CASSRQGATGANVLTF,TGTGCCAGCAGCCGACAGGGGGCGACCGGGGCCAACGTCCTGACTTTC
.,TRBV10-3,TRBD1,TRBJ1-4,CAISEPSLGQGYNEKLFF,TGTGCCATCAGTGAGCCCTCCCTCGGACAGGGATATAATGAAAAACTGTTTTTT
.,TRBV28,.,TRBJ1-2,CASSLTGSGYTF,TGTGCCAGCAGTTTAACAGGGTCCGGCTACACCTTC
.,TRBV7-8,TRBD1,TRBJ1-5,CASSPGTGTSNQPQHF,TGTGCCAGCAGCCCCGGGACAGGGACCAGCAATCAGCCCCAGCATTTT
once,TRBV5-1,.,TRBJ1-6,CASSRDIDRNNSPLHF,TGCGCCAGCAGCCGCGACATAGACCGGAATAATTCACCCCTCCACTTT